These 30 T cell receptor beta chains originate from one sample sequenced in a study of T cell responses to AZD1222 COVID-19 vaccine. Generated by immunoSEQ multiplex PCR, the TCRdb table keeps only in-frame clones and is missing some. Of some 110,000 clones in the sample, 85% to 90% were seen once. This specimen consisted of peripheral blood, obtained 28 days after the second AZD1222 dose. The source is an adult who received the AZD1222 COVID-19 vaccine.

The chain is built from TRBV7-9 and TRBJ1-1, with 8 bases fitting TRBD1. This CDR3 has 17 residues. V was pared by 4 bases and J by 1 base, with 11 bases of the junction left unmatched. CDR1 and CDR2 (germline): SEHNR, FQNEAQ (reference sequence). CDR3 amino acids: CASSSTGTGIKNTEAFF. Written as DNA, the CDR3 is TGTGCCAGCAGCTCGACCGGGACAGGAATAAAGAACACTGAAGCTTTCTTT. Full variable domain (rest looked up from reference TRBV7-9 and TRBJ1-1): DTGVSQNPRHKITKRGQNVTFRCDPISEHNRLYWYRQTLGQGPEFLTYFQNEAQLEKSRLLSDRFSAERPKGSFSTLEIQRTEQGDSAMYLCASSSTGTGIKNTEAFFGQGTRLTVV.

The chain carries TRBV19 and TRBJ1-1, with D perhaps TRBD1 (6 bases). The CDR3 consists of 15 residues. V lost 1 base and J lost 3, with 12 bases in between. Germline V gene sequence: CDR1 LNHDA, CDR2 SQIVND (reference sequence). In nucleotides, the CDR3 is TGTGCCAGTAGTATAGTGCAGGGGAGCTACACTGAAGCTTTCTTT. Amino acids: CASSIVQGSYTEAFF.

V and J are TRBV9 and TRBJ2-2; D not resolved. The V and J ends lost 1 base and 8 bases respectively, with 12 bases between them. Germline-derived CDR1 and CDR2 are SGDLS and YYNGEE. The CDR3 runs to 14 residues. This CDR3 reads CASSVRSQAGELFF. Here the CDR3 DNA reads TGTGCCAGCAGCGTACGTAGCCAGGCAGGGGAGCTGTTTTTT. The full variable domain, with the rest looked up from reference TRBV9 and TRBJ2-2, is DSGVTQTPKHLITATGQRVTLRCSPRSGDLSVYWYQQSLDQGLQFLIQYYNGEERAKGNILERFSAQQFPDLHSELNLSSLELGDSALYFCASSVRSQAGELFFGEGSRLTVL.

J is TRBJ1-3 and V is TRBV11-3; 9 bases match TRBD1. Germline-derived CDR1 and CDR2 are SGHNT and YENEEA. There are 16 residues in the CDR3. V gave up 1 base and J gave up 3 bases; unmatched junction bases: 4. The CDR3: CASSLVDRGFGNTIYF. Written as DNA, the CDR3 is TGTGCCAGCAGCTTAGTGGACAGGGGTTTTGGAAACACCATATATTTT.

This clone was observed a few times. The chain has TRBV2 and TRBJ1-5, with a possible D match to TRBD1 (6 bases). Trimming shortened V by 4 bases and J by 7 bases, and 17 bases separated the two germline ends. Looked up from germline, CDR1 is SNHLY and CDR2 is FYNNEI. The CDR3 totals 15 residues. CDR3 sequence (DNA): TGTGCCAGCAGTGGATCGGGGGGCGCCTCGCAGCCCCAGCATTTT. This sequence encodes CASSGSGGASQPQHF.

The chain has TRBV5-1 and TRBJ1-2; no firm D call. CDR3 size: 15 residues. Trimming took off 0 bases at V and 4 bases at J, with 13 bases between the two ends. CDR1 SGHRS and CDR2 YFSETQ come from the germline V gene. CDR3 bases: TGCGCCAGCAGCTTGGTGGGCCGGAGGTCCTATGGCTACACCTTC. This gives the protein CASSLVGRRSYGYTF.

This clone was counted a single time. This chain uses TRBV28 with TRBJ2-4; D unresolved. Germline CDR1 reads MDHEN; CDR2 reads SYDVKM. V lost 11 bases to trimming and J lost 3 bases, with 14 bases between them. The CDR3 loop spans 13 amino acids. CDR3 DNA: TGTGCCTGTCGAGAGGTAATCAAAAACATTCAGTACTTC. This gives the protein CACREVIKNIQYF.

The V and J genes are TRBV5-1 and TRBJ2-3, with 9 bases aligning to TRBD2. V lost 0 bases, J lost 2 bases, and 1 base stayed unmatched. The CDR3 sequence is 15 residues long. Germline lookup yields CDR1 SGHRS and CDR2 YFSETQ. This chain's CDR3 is CASSLVAGDTDTQYF. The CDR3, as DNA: TGCGCCAGCAGCTTGGTAGCGGGGGACACAGATACGCAGTATTTT.

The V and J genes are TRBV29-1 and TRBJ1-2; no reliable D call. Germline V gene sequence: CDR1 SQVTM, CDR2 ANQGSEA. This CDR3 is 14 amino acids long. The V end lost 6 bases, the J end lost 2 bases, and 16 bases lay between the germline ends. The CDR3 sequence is CSVSRLKENYGYTF. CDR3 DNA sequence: TGCAGCGTCTCTCGACTTAAAGAGAACTATGGCTACACCTTC. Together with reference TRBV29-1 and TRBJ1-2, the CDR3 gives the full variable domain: SAVISQKPSRDICQRGTSLTIQCQVDSQVTMMFWYRQQPGQSLTLIATANQGSEATYESGFVIDKFPISRPNLTFSTLTVSNMSPEDSSIYLCSVSRLKENYGYTFGSGTRLTVV.

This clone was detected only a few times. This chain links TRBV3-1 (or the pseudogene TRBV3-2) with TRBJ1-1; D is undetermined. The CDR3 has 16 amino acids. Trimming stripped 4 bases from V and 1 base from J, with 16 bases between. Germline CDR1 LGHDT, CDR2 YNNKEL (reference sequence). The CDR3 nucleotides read TGTGCCAGCAGCCCCGTCCCTTTCGGGAGGAACACTGAAGCTTTCTTT. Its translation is CASSPVPFGRNTEAFF.

CDR3 bases: TGTGCCAGCAGCTTGGCGGGGGGCGGCTCAGATACGCAGTATTTT. Amino acids: CASSLAGGGSDTQYF. This chain connects TRBV5-5 to TRBJ2-3; weak D call: TRBD2 (7 bases). The V end was cut by 0 bases, the J end by 4 bases, with 12 bases between. Germline CDR1 reads SGHKS; CDR2 reads YYEKEE (reference sequence). The CDR3 runs to 15 residues.

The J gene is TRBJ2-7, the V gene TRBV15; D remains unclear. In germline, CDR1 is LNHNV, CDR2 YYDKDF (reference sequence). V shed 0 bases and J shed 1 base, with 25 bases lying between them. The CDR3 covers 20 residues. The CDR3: CATSRDVIGVGKGNSYEQYF. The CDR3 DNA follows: TGTGCCACCAGCAGAGATGTGATCGGAGTTGGTAAAGGGAATTCCTACGAGCAGTACTTC.

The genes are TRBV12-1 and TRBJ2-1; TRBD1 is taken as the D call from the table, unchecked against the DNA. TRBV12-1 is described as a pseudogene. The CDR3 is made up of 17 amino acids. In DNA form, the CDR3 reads TGTGCCAGCAGCTTTACCCCAAGCCACAGGGTTTGGAATGAGCAGTTCTTC. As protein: CASSFTPSHRVWNEQFF.

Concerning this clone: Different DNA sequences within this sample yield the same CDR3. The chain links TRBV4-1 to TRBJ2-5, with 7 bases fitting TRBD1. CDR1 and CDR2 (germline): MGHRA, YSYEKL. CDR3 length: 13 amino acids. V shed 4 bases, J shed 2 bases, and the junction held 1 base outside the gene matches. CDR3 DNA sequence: TGCGCCAGCAGCCTGGGACAGCAAGAGACCCAGTACTTC. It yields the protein CASSLGQQETQYF.

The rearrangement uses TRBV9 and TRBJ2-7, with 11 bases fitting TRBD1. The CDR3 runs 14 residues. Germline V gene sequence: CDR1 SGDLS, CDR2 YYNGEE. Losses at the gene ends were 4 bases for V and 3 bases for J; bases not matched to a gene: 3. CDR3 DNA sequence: TGTGCCAGCAGCCGGACAGGGGGCTTCTACGAGCAGTACTTC. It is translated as CASSRTGGFYEQYF.

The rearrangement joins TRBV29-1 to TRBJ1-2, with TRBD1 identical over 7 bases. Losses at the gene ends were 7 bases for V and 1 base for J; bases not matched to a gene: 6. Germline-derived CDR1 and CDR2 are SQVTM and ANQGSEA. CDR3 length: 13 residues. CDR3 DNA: TGCAGCGGATGGGACAGCCATAACTATGGCTACACCTTC. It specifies CSGWDSHNYGYTF.

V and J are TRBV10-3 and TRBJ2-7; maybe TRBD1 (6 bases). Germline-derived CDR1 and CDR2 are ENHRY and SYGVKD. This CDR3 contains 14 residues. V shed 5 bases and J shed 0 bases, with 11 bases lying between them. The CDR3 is CAISYRDNSYEQYF. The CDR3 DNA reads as TGTGCCATCAGTTACCGGGACAACTCCTACGAGCAGTACTTC.

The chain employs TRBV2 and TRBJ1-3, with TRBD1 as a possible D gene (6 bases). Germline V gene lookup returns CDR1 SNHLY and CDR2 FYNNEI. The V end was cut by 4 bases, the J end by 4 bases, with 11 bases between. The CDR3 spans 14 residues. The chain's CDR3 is CASSADRTGNTIYF. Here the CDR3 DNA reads TGTGCCAGCAGTGCGGACAGAACCGGAAACACCATATATTTT.

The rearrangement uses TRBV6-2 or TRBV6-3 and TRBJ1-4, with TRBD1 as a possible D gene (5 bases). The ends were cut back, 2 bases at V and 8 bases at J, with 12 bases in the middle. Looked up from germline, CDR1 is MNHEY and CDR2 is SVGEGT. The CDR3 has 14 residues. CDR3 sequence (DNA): TGTGCCAGCAGTTACGCAGGGATATCCGAAAAACTGTTTTTT. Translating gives CASSYAGISEKLFF.

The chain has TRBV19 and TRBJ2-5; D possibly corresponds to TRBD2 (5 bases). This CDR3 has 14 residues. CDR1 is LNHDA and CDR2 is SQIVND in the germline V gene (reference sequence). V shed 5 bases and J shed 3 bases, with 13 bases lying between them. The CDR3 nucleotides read TGTGCCAGTAGTGGACTCGGGATGAAAGAGACCCAGTACTTC. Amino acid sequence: CASSGLGMKETQYF. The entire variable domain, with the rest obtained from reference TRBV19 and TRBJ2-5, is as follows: DGGITQSPKYLFRKEGQNVTLSCEQNLNHDAMYWYRQDPGQGLRLIYYSQIVNDFQKGDIAEGYSVSREKKESFPLTVTSAQKNPTAFYLCASSGLGMKETQYFGPGTRLLVL.

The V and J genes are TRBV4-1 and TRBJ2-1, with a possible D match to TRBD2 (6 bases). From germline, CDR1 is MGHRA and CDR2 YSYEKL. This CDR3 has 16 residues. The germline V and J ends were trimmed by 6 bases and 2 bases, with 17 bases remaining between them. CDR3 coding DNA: TGCGCCAGCAGTCTAGCATCGGGAGTCCCCTACAATGAGCAGTTCTTC. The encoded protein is CASSLASGVPYNEQFF.

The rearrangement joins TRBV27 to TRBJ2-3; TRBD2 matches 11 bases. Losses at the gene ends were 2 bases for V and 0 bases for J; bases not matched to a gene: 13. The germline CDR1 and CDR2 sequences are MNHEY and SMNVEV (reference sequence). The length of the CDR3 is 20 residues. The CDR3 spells CASSLEWRTGTSGSTDTQYF. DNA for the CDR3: TGTGCCAGCAGTTTAGAATGGCGGACCGGGACTAGCGGTAGCACAGATACGCAGTATTTT.

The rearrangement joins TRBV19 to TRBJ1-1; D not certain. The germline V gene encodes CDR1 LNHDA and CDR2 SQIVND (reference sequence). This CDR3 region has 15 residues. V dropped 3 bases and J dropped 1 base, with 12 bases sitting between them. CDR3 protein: CASSILDSRNTEAFF. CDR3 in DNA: TGTGCCAGTAGTATCCTTGACTCCCGGAACACTGAAGCTTTCTTT.

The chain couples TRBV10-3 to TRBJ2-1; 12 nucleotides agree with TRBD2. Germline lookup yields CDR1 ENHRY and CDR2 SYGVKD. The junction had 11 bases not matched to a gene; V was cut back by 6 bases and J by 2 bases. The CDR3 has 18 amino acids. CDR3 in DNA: TGTGCCATCAGCTCACCCAGACTAGCGGGAGACACCTACAATGAGCAGTTCTTC. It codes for CAISSPRLAGDTYNEQFF.

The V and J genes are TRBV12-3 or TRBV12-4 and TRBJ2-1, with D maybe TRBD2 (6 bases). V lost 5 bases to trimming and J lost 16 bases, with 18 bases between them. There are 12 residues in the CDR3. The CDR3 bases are TGTGCCAGCAGTGCGATCCGGAGGGCGCAATTCTTC. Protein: CASSAIRRAQFF.

The CDR3 DNA follows: TGTGCCACCAGCAGAGATATATATGGCTACACCTTC. Translation gives CATSRDIYGYTF. The V call is TRBV15, the J call TRBJ1-2; D is uncertain. V lost 0 bases to trimming and J lost 5 bases, with 4 bases between them. This CDR3 has 12 amino acids. Per germline, CDR1 LNHNV and CDR2 YYDKDF (reference sequence).

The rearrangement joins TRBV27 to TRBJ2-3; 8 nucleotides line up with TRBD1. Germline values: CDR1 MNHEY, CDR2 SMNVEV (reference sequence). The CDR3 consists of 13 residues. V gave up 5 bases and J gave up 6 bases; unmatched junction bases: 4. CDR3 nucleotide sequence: TGTGCCAGCAGTAGACAGGGGTGGGATACGCAGTATTTT. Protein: CASSRQGWDTQYF.

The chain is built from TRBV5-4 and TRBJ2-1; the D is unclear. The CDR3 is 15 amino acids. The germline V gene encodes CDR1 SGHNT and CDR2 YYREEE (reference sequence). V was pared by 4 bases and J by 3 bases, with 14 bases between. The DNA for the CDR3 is TGTGCCAGCAGCCCGTCAGGTCTCGTCTACAATGAGCAGTTCTTC. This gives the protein CASSPSGLVYNEQFF.

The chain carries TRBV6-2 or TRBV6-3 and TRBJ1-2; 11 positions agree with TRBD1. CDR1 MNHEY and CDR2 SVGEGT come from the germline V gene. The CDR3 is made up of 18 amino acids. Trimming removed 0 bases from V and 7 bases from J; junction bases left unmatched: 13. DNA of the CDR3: TGTGCCAGCAGTTACTCGACTTTTTCGGACAGGGGGCAGAGTGGCTACACCTTC. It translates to CASSYSTFSDRGQSGYTF.

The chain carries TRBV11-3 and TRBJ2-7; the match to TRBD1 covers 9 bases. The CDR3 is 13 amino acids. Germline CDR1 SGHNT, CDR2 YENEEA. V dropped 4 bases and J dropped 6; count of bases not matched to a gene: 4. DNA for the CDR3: TGTGCCAGCAGCTCCGGGACAGGGCTCGAGCAGTACTTC. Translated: CASSSGTGLEQYF.